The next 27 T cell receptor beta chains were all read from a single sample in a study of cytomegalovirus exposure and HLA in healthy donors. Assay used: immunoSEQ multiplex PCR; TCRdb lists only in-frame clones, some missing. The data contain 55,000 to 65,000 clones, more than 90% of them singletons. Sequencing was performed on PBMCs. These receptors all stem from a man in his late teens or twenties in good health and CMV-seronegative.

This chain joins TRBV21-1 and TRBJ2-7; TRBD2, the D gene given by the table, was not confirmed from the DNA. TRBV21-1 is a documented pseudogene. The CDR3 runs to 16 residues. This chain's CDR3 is CASSTSRGCDSYEQYF. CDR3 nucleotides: TGTGCCAGCAGCACTAGTCGGGGTTGTGACTCCTACGAGCAGTACTTC.

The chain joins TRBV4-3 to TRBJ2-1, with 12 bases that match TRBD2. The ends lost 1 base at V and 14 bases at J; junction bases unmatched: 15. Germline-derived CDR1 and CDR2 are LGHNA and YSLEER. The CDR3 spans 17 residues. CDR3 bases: TGCGCCAGCAGCCAAGCTACGGGACTAGCGGGCCTACATCCGGAGTTCTTC. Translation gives CASSQATGLAGLHPEFF.

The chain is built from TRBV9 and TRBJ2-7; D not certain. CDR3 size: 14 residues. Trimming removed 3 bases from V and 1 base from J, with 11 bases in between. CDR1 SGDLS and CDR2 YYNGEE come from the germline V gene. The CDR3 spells CASSDGSRSYEQYF. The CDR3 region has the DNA TGTGCCAGCAGCGATGGGTCCAGGTCCTACGAGCAGTACTTC.

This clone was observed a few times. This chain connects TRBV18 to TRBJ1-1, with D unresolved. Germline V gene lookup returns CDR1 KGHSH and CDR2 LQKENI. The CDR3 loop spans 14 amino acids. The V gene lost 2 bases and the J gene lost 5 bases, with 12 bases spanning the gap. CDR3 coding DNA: TGTGCCAGCTCACCAATAACTAGACTGACTGAAGCTTTCTTT. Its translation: CASSPITRLTEAFF.

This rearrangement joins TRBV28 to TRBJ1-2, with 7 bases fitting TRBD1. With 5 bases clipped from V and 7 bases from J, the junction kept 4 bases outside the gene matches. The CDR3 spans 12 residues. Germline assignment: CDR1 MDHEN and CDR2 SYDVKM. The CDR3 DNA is TGTGCCAGCAGTGTAGACAGGGCTGGCTACACCTTC. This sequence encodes CASSVDRAGYTF.

The DNA for the CDR3 is TGTGCCAGCAGAGCAGACAGGGGCGGCTACAATGAGCAGTTCTTC. It translates to CASRADRGGYNEQFF. The rearrangement links TRBV2 to TRBJ2-1; 8 nucleotides align to TRBD1. This CDR3 is built from 15 residues. From germline, CDR1 is SNHLY and CDR2 FYNNEI. After removal of 6 bases from V and 3 bases from J, the junction contained 7 bases not matched to a gene.

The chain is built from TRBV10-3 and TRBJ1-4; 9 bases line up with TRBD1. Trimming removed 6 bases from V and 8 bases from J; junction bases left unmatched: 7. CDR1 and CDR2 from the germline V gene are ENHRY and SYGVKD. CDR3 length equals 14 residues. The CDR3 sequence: CAISNRGPGEKLFF. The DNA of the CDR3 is TGTGCCATCAGCAACAGGGGGCCTGGGGAAAAACTGTTTTTT.

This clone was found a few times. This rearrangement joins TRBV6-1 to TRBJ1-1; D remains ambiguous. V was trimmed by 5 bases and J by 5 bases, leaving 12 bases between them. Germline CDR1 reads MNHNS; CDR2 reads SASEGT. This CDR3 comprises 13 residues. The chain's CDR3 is CASSTAGATEAFF. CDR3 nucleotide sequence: TGTGCCAGCAGTACAGCGGGCGCAACTGAAGCTTTCTTT.

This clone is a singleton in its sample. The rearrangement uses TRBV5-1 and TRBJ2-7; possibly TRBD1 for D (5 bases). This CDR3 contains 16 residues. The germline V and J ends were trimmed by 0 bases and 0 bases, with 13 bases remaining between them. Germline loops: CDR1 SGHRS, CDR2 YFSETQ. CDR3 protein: CASSLAEDTFSYEQYF. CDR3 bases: TGCGCCAGCAGCTTGGCCGAGGACACCTTCTCCTACGAGCAGTACTTC. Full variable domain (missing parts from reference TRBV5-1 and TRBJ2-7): KAGVTQTPRYLIKTRGQQVTLSCSPISGHRSVSWYQQTPGQGLQFLFEYFSETQRNKGNFPGRFSGRQFSNSRSEMNVSTLELGDSALYLCASSLAEDTFSYEQYFGPGTRLTVT.

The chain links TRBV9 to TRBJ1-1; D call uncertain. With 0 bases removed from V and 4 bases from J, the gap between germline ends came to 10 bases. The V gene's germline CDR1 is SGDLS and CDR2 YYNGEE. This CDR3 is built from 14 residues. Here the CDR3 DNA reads TGTGCCAGCAGCGTAGCTCCTTCGGTCACTGAAGCTTTCTTT. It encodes CASSVAPSVTEAFF.

This CDR3 reads CASSVGGSSTDTQYF. The CDR3 bases are TGTGCCAGCAGCGTAGGCGGATCTAGCACAGATACGCAGTATTTT. This chain connects TRBV9 to TRBJ2-3; no definite D call. CDR3 length: 15 amino acids. The germline V gene encodes CDR1 SGDLS and CDR2 YYNGEE. Deletions cut 0 bases from V and 0 bases from J, with 8 bases between.

The DNA for the CDR3 is TGTGCCAGCAGTTTTGCTACAGGGAGTAAGGAGCAGTACTTC. Translation gives CASSFATGSKEQYF. The chain links TRBV28 to TRBJ2-7; the D gene is possibly TRBD1 (6 bases). Germline values: CDR1 MDHEN, CDR2 SYDVKM. This CDR3 contains 14 residues. Trimming pared 3 bases from V and 7 bases from J, leaving 16 bases between.

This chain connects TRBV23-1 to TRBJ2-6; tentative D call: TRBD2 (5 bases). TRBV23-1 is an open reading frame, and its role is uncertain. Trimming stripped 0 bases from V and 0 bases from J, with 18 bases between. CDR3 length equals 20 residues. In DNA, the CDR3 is TGCGCCAGCAGTCAATCGCGCCGGGCAGGAGACTACTCTGGGGCCAACGTCCTGACTTTC. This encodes CASSQSRRAGDYSGANVLTF.

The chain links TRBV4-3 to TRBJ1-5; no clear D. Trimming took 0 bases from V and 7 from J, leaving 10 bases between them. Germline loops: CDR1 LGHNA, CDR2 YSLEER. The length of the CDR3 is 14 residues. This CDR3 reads CASSQDRGEQPQHF. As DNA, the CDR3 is TGCGCCAGCAGCCAAGATCGGGGAGAACAGCCCCAGCATTTT.

The CDR3 nucleotides read TGTGCCAGCAGCTCTCGGGACAGCCATCAGCCCCAGCATTTT. Translated: CASSSRDSHQPQHF. This chain connects TRBV5-4 to TRBJ1-5; 7 nucleotides agree with TRBD1. This CDR3 region has 14 residues. V trimming: 3 bases; J trimming: 5 bases; junction bases outside the gene matches: 5. The germline gives CDR1 SGHNT, CDR2 YYREEE (reference sequence).

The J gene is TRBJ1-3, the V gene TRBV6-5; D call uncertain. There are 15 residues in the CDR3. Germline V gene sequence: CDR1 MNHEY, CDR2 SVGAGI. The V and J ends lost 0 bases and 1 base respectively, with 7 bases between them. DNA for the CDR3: TGTGCCAGCAGTTACTCGAGTCCTTCTGGAAACACCATATATTTT. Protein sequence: CASSYSSPSGNTIYF.

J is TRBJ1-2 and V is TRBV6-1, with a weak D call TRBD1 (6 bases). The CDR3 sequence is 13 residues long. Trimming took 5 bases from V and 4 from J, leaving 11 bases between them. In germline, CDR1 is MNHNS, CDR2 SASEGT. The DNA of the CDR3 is TGTGCCAGCAGTACTAGGACAGCCTATGGCTACACCTTC. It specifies CASSTRTAYGYTF.

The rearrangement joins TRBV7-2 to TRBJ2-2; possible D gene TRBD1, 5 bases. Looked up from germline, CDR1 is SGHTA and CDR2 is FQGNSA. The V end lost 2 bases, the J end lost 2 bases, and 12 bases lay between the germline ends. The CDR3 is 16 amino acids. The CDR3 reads CASSLRGLSNTGELFF. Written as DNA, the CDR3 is TGTGCCAGCAGCTTAAGGGGTCTCTCCAACACCGGGGAGCTGTTTTTT.

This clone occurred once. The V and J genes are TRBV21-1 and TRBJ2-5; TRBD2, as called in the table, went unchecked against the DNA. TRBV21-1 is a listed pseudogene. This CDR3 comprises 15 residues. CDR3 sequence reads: CASSKVPAGVETQYF. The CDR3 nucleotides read TGTGCCAGCAGCAAAGTCCCAGCGGGAGTCGAGACCCAGTACTTC.

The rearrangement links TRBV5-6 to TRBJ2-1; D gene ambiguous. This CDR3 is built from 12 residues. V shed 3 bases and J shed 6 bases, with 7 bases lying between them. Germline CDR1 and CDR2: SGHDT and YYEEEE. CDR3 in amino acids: CASSSQSNEQFF. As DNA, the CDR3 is TGTGCCAGCAGCTCCCAATCCAATGAGCAGTTCTTC.

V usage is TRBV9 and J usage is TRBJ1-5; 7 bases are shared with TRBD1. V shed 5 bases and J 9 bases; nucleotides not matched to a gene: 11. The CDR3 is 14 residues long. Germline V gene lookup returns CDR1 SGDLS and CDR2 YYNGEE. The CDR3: CASSSGGTDGPQHF. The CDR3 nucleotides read TGTGCCAGCAGTTCAGGGGGTACCGATGGGCCCCAGCATTTT.

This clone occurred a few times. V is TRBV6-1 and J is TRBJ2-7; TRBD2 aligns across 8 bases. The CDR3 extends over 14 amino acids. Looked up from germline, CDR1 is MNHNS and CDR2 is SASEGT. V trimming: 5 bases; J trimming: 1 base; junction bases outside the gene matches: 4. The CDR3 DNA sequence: TGTGCCAGCAGTCTGACTAGCGAGTCCTACGAGCAGTACTTC. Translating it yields CASSLTSESYEQYF.

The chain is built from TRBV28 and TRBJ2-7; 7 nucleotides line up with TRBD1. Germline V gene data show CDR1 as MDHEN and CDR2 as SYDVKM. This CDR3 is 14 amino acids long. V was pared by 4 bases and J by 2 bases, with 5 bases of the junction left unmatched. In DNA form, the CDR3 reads TGTGCCAGCAGTTCCCGGGACAGCCCCTACGAGCAGTACTTC. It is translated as CASSSRDSPYEQYF.

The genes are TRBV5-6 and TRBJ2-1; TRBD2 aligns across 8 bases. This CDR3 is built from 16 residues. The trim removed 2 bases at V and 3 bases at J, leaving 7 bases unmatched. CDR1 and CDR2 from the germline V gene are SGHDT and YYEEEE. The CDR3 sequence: CASSFITSGYYNEQFF. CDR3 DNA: TGTGCCAGCAGCTTCATTACTAGCGGTTACTACAATGAGCAGTTCTTC.

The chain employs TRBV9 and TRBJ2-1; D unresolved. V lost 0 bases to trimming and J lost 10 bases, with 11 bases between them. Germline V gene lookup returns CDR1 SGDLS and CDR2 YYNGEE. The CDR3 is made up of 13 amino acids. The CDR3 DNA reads TGTGCCAGCAGCGTAGAAGAATTCAGGGAGCAGTTCTTC. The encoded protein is CASSVEEFREQFF.

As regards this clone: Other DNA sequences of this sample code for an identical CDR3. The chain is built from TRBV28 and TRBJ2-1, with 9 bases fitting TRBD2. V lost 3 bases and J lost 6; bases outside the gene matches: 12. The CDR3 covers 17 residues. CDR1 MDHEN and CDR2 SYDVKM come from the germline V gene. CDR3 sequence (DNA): TGTGCCAGCAGTTTGGGAGGGGCCAGCGGGAGGTCCAATGAGCAGTTCTTC. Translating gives CASSLGGASGRSNEQFF.

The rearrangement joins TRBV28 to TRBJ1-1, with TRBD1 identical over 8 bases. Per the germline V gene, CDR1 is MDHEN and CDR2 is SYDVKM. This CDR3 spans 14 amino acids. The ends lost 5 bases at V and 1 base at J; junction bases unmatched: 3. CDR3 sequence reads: CASSPGGRNTEAFF. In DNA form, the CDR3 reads TGTGCCAGCAGTCCAGGGGGCAGGAACACTGAAGCTTTCTTT. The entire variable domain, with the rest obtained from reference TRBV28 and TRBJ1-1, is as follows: DVKVTQSSRYLVKRTGEKVFLECVQDMDHENMFWYRQDPGLGLRLIYFSYDVKMKEKGDIPEGYSVSREKKERFSLILESASTNQTSMYLCASSPGGRNTEAFFGQGTRLTVV.